This TCR delta chain was recorded in a study of delta chain sequences of gamma delta T cells (dated by TCRdb to the late 2010s). Measured from the cysteine to the phenylalanine, the CDR3 is 26 residues long. Kept here is only the CDR3 DNA, which spans 78 bases and is read in frame from base 1. Libraries were prepared through 5' RACE. Sequencing used an Illumina MiSeq. Identical DNA sequences were merged into single rows after TCRdb reprocessed the public reads with CATT. For this sample there are 2,500 to 3,000 delta-chain clones; 5.5% to 6% appear just once. The top ten clonotypes cover roughly 50% of the sample. In the case of this clone: There is no known antigen for this receptor. Nothing much larger sits one base from this clone, and base qualities are not available.

No call was made for the V gene; the J gene is TRDJ1; the D segment call TRDD3 is taken from the table without a DNA check. This receptor was obtained from a human donor in good health. Material: either unsorted cells or a sorted T cell fraction (not recorded which). For the CDR3, the sequence is CSVNLLGDCAFLRARYWAPRAHELIF. The sequence in DNA is TGCTCCGTTAACCTCTTGGGGGATTGTGCCTTCCTACGGGCCCGGTACTGGGCTCCACGTGCCCATGAACTCATCTTT.